This T cell receptor beta chain was identified in a study of T-cell memory formation after mild COVID-19. The overall study: Largely, TCR clusters stayed within a single donor. Study findings and constraints: Pre-infection memory contained some responding clones, which suggested that cross-reactive memory had joined.

Regarding this clonotype: Antigen: not known.

TCRdb re-called the 5' RACE reads with MiXCR, one entry per CDR3 protein. The sample lists approximately 230,000 distinct CDR3 sequences; about a sixth were seen once. Germline-derived CDR1 and CDR2 are MNHGY and SVAAGI. V was clipped by 1 base and J by 2 bases, with 17 bases between them. The CDR3 is 17 residues long. Sequenced input: PBMCs or a T cell subset sorted from them (not recorded which). J is TRBJ1-1 and V is TRBV6-9; D ambiguous. The TCR was taken from a man younger than 35 who had mild COVID-19 (a few samples of this study predate the infection). Cell type and time point are not known. As DNA, the CDR3 is TGTGCCAGCAGTTATTTACCAGAGACAAAACCTAACACTGAAGCTTTCTTT. The encoded protein is CASSYLPETKPNTEAFF.